This T cell receptor beta chain was profiled in a study of circulating and synovial CD4+ cells in juvenile arthritis. Overall study findings and caveats: Overlap with synovium rose as more T cells were sequenced. Some such blood samples were as oligoclonal as synovium.

With respect to this clone: Its target is not known.

Samples derive from patients with active juvenile idiopathic arthritis. The data were produced by immunoSEQ multiplex PCR, yet TCRdb's version contains in-frame clones alone and is incomplete. The sample lists 30,000 to 40,000 clones; 90% to 95% were seen once. Trimming cost V 5 bases and J 6 bases; bases outside gene matches: 0. CDR1 and CDR2 from the germline V gene are SEHNR and FQNEAQ (reference sequence). The CDR3 sequence is 12 residues long. This chain links TRBV7-9 with TRBJ2-2, with 7 bases that match TRBD1. This clonotype was sampled from a human donor with juvenile idiopathic arthritis. Sequenced input: CD4+ T cells from blood. The CDR3 DNA is TGTGCCAGCAGCACAGGGGCCGGGGAGCTGTTTTTT. Encoded protein: CASSTGAGELFF. Drawing the rest from reference TRBV7-9 and TRBJ2-2, the complete variable domain is DTGVSQNPRHKITKRGQNVTFRCDPISEHNRLYWYRQTLGQGPEFLTYFQNEAQLEKSRLLSDRFSAERPKGSFSTLEIQRTEQGDSAMYLCASSTGAGELFFGEGSRLTVL.